What follows are 28 T cell receptor beta chains derived from one specimen sequenced in a study of cytomegalovirus exposure and HLA in healthy donors. Amplification used 60 Vbeta primers and 13 Jbeta primers. Clones were sequenced by immunoSEQ multiplex PCR, and TCRdb holds only the in-frame ones, with some missing. This sample has about 200,000 clones, with roughly 80% found just once. The source material was PBMCs. The receptors shown here come from a male donor in good health and CMV-seronegative.

The V and J genes are TRBV5-1 and TRBJ2-5, with 15 positions matching TRBD2. The J call may be wrong; the DNA end is better matched by TRBJ2-7. This CDR3 is 15 amino acids long. In germline, CDR1 is SGHRS, CDR2 YFSETQ. In nucleotides, the CDR3 is TGCGCCAGCAGCCAGGGACTAGCGGGAGGTACCGAGCAGTACTTC. Its protein is CASSQGLAGGTEQYF.

This chain joins TRBV5-1 and TRBJ2-3; TRBD2 matches 8 bases. This CDR3 spans 19 amino acids. The germline V gene has CDR1 SGHRS and CDR2 YFSETQ. Trimming took 0 bases from V and 6 from J; bases not matched to a gene: 18. DNA of the CDR3: TGCGCCAGCAGCTTGGAGGGGGGAGCGGGAGTTCAATTACGGGATACGCAGTATTTT. This translates into CASSLEGGAGVQLRDTQYF.

The chain uses TRBV25-1 and TRBJ2-2; maybe TRBD1 (5 bases). The ends were cut back, 6 bases at V and 4 bases at J, with 12 bases in the middle. The CDR3 is 14 amino acids. CDR1 is MGHDK, CDR2 SYGVNS, per germline. The CDR3 region is CASSRPGFTGELFF. CDR3 coding DNA: TGTGCCAGCAGCCGACCAGGGTTCACCGGGGAGCTGTTTTTT.

The rearrangement uses TRBV27 and TRBJ2-1; 11 positions agree with TRBD1. CDR1 MNHEY and CDR2 SMNVEV come from the germline V gene (reference sequence). This CDR3 has 20 amino acids. The V gene end was trimmed by 6 bases and the J gene end by 4 bases; junction bases not matched to a gene: 20. The CDR3 nucleotides are TGTGCCAGCAGATCCCGAGTAGGGACAGGGGGACGCGGTGATTACAATGAGCAGTTCTTC. Translating gives CASRSRVGTGGRGDYNEQFF.

The J gene is TRBJ1-2, the V gene TRBV11-2; 7 nucleotides line up with TRBD1. Germline V gene sequence: CDR1 SGHAT, CDR2 FQNNGV. Trimming at V came to 2 bases and at J to 4 bases, leaving 7 bases not matched to a gene. The length of the CDR3 is 15 residues. Here the CDR3 DNA reads TGTGCCAGCAGCTTAACTCCGACAGGGTCCTATGGCTACACCTTC. This translates into CASSLTPTGSYGYTF.

V is TRBV6-7 and J is TRBJ2-7; possibly TRBD1 for D (5 bases). TRBV6-7 is annotated as an ORF whose role is uncertain. V was pared by 8 bases and J by 1 base, with 15 bases between. This CDR3 is 14 amino acids long. This CDR3 reads CASVQGFGSYEQYF. CDR3 bases: TGTGCCAGCGTCCAGGGTTTTGGATCCTACGAGCAGTACTTC.

This clone has more than one count but fewer than ten. The V call is TRBV5-1, the J call TRBJ2-2; 7 nucleotides line up with TRBD1. After removal of 0 bases from V and 1 base from J, the junction contained 3 bases not matched to a gene. This CDR3 has 16 residues. Germline V lookup: CDR1 SGHRS, CDR2 YFSETQ. The chain's CDR3 is CASSLEGQKNTGELFF. The CDR3 coding sequence is TGCGCCAGCAGCTTGGAGGGACAGAAGAACACCGGGGAGCTGTTTTTT.

The CDR3 is CASSLDGAPNYGYTF. The CDR3 DNA follows: TGCGCCAGCAGCTTGGATGGGGCCCCTAACTATGGCTACACCTTC. This chain connects TRBV5-1 to TRBJ1-2, with a tentative D call TRBD1 (5 bases). V lost 0 bases to trimming and J lost 0 bases, with 9 bases between them. CDR1 and CDR2 (germline): SGHRS, YFSETQ. CDR3 size: 15 residues.

The chain is built from TRBV7-2 and TRBJ2-3, with TRBD2 identical over 16 bases. CDR3 length equals 18 residues. After removal of 4 bases from V and 2 bases from J, the junction contained 6 bases not matched to a gene. Germline CDR1 and CDR2: SGHTA and FQGNSA. DNA of the CDR3: TGTGCCAGCAGCTCCGCAGGGACTAGCGGGAGGGTCACAGATACGCAGTATTTT. Amino acid sequence: CASSSAGTSGRVTDTQYF.

The chain combines TRBV9 with TRBJ1-4, with TRBD1 matching over 9 bases. This CDR3 has 18 residues. The V segment lost 3 bases and the J segment 0 bases; nucleotides outside the gene matches: 9. Germline assignment: CDR1 SGDLS and CDR2 YYNGEE. The CDR3 nucleotides are TGTGCCAGCAGCGGTACCGGGACAGGGTCTACAACTAATGAAAAACTGTTTTTT. It codes for CASSGTGTGSTTNEKLFF. The complete variable domain, with remaining parts taken from reference TRBV9 and TRBJ1-4, reads DSGVTQTPKHLITATGQRVTLRCSPRSGDLSVYWYQQSLDQGLQFLIQYYNGEERAKGNILERFSAQQFPDLHSELNLSSLELGDSALYFCASSGTGTGSTTNEKLFFGSGTQLSVL.

The CDR3 DNA sequence: TGTGCCAGCAGCTTGGTTCCGACTAGCGGGAGGGCGGTTACGCAGTATTTT. Amino acid sequence: CASSLVPTSGRAVTQYF. The V call is TRBV5-5, the J call TRBJ2-3; TRBD2 agrees at 14 bases. There are 17 residues in the CDR3. The V gene's germline CDR1 is SGHKS and CDR2 YYEKEE (reference sequence). Trimming cost V 0 bases and J 8 bases; bases outside gene matches: 8.

The chain has TRBV5-1 and TRBJ2-7; 8 positions match TRBD1. The CDR3 sequence is 15 residues long. Trimming at V came to 4 bases and at J to 0 bases, leaving 6 bases not matched to a gene. The V gene's germline CDR1 is SGHRS and CDR2 YFSETQ. The CDR3 nucleotides read TGCGCCAGCAGCCTAGGACAGGGCTTCTCCTACGAGCAGTACTTC. It specifies CASSLGQGFSYEQYF.

The gene calls are TRBV4-1 and TRBJ2-7, with 12 bases identical to TRBD2. The CDR3 loop spans 14 amino acids. The junction had 3 bases not matched to a gene; V was cut back by 2 bases and J by 7 bases. From germline, CDR1 is MGHRA and CDR2 YSYEKL. The CDR3 sequence is CASSQLAGGREQYF. CDR3 in DNA: TGCGCCAGCAGCCAACTAGCGGGAGGGAGAGAGCAGTACTTC.

This clone was seen only once. CDR3: CASSLGGADYGYTF. In DNA, the CDR3 is TGTGCCAGCAGTTTAGGGGGGGCTGACTATGGCTACACCTTC. The V gene is TRBV28, the J gene TRBJ1-2, with D possibly matching TRBD1 (6 bases). CDR1 and CDR2 (germline): MDHEN, SYDVKM. V was cut by 2 bases and J by 3 bases, with 10 bases left in between. This CDR3 has 14 residues.

This chain connects TRBV18 to TRBJ2-1; maybe TRBD2 (6 bases). The CDR3 sequence is 16 residues long. Germline lookup yields CDR1 KGHSH and CDR2 LQKENI. V was cut by 0 bases and J by 2 bases, with 11 bases left in between. The CDR3 protein is CASSPPGGVPYNEQFF. The CDR3 region has the DNA TGTGCCAGCTCACCACCAGGCGGGGTTCCCTACAATGAGCAGTTCTTC.

This clone was observed a few times. This rearrangement joins TRBV6-1 to TRBJ1-1; possible D gene TRBD1, 6 bases. The CDR3 is 17 amino acids. The germline V gene encodes CDR1 MNHNS and CDR2 SASEGT. V lost 1 base, J lost 0 bases, and 15 bases lay in between. CDR3 loop: CASSEDPLDRMNTEAFF. In DNA, the CDR3 is TGTGCCAGCAGTGAAGATCCCCTGGACAGAATGAACACTGAAGCTTTCTTT.

The chain links TRBV11-2 to TRBJ2-5; D may be TRBD2 (6 bases). The end of the DNA fits TRBJ2-7 better, so the J call may be wrong. The CDR3 has 13 amino acids. Germline V gene lookup returns CDR1 SGHAT and CDR2 FQNNGV. The CDR3 protein is CASRNTFGSEQYF. CDR3 DNA: TGTGCCAGCAGAAATACATTCGGGAGCGAGCAGTACTTC.

The rearrangement uses TRBV6-1 and TRBJ2-7, with a tentative D call TRBD1 (6 bases). There are 14 residues in the CDR3. Between the trimmed V and J ends, which lost 0 bases and 4 bases, there was a span of 10 bases. Germline values: CDR1 MNHNS, CDR2 SASEGT. DNA of the CDR3: TGTGCCAGCAGTGAAGCCAGGGGAAGGTACGAGCAGTACTTC. It codes for CASSEARGRYEQYF.

The chain employs TRBV29-1 and TRBJ1-2; perhaps TRBD1 as D (5 bases). Trimming left V 6 bases short and J 11 bases short, with 16 bases between. Germline lookup yields CDR1 SQVTM and CDR2 ANQGSEA. The CDR3 covers 11 residues. CDR3 residues: CSVDGGTRYTF. In nucleotides, the CDR3 is TGCAGCGTGGATGGCGGGACGCGGTACACCTTC. Full variable domain (remainder filled in from reference TRBV29-1 and TRBJ1-2): SAVISQKPSRDICQRGTSLTIQCQVDSQVTMMFWYRQQPGQSLTLIATANQGSEATYESGFVIDKFPISRPNLTFSTLTVSNMSPEDSSIYLCSVDGGTRYTFGSGTRLTVV.

The V and J genes are TRBV6-6 and TRBJ2-7; TRBD2 matches 9 bases. The V and J ends lost 6 bases and 2 bases, in that order; junction bases with no gene match: 8. The germline V gene encodes CDR1 MNHNY and CDR2 SVGAGI (reference sequence). This CDR3 is 15 amino acids long. CDR3 DNA: TGTGCCAGCAGCCGTAGCGGGAGAGTGGCCTACGAGCAGTACTTC. Its protein product is CASSRSGRVAYEQYF.

The chain employs TRBV5-6 and TRBJ1-2; D possibly corresponds to TRBD1 (5 bases). The V end was cut by 4 bases, the J end by 0 bases, with 13 bases between. CDR3 size: 15 residues. CDR1 and CDR2 (germline): SGHDT, YYEEEE. The CDR3 sequence is CASSGGREANYGYTF. DNA of the CDR3: TGTGCCAGCAGCGGGGGGAGGGAAGCTAACTATGGCTACACCTTC.

V is TRBV5-1 and J is TRBJ2-3, with D possibly being TRBD2 (5 bases). In germline, CDR1 is SGHRS, CDR2 YFSETQ. The CDR3 has 16 residues. With 0 bases removed from V and 0 bases from J, the gap between germline ends came to 11 bases. CDR3 region: CASSLESGVSTDTQYF. DNA for the CDR3: TGCGCCAGCAGCTTGGAAAGCGGAGTTAGCACAGATACGCAGTATTTT.

DNA for the CDR3: TGTGCCAGCAGCCAGAGGGAGGCCCAAGAGACCCAGTACTTC. Translated: CASSQREAQETQYF. The chain joins TRBV4-2 to TRBJ2-5, with D perhaps TRBD2 (6 bases). This CDR3 is built from 14 residues. V lost 3 bases to trimming and J lost 1 base, with 9 bases between them. Per the germline V gene, CDR1 is LGHNA and CDR2 is YNFKEQ.

This clone was detected a few times. This chain connects TRBV5-1 to TRBJ1-1; 8 nucleotides line up with TRBD1. Germline V gene sequence: CDR1 SGHRS, CDR2 YFSETQ. V gave up 1 base and J gave up 1 base; unmatched junction bases: 3. CDR3 length: 15 residues. The CDR3 DNA is TGCGCCAGCAGCTTGAGGACAGGGCGGAACACTGAAGCTTTCTTT. Protein product: CASSLRTGRNTEAFF.

This chain links TRBV7-2 with TRBJ2-5; D call uncertain. Trimming removed 6 bases from V and 1 base from J, with 15 bases in between. The CDR3 sequence is 15 residues long. The germline V gene encodes CDR1 SGHTA and CDR2 FQGNSA. CDR3 sequence (DNA): TGTGCCAGCAGTCCCGGCCGTCCGGGCCAAGAGACCCAGTACTTC. It translates to CASSPGRPGQETQYF.

The chain has TRBV27 and TRBJ1-1; tentative D call: TRBD1 (6 bases). This CDR3 comprises 17 residues. V dropped 0 bases and J dropped 3 bases, with 17 bases sitting between them. Per the germline V gene, CDR1 is MNHEY and CDR2 is SMNVEV (reference sequence). CDR3 region: CASSLSDARGIDTEAFF. The CDR3, as DNA: TGTGCCAGCAGTTTATCGGACGCCAGGGGTATCGACACTGAAGCTTTCTTT.

In this sample, this clone turned up a few times. The chain has TRBV7-3 and TRBJ2-2, with D possibly TRBD2 on 6 matching bases. V was trimmed by 2 bases and J by 5 bases, leaving 18 bases between them. The CDR3 has 17 residues. Germline lookup yields CDR1 SGHTA and CDR2 FQGTGA. CDR3 in amino acids: CASSLVAPRGSTGELFF. DNA for the CDR3: TGTGCCAGCAGCTTAGTGGCCCCGCGGGGATCTACCGGGGAGCTGTTTTTT.

The genes are TRBV6-1 and TRBJ1-5; no definite D call. Germline V gene sequence: CDR1 MNHNS, CDR2 SASEGT. CDR3 length equals 13 residues. Trimming cost V 0 bases and J 11 bases, with 11 bases left between them. As DNA, the CDR3 is TGTGCCAGCAGTGAAGCTCCTTCGTTAGCCCAGCATTTT. Translated, it gives CASSEAPSLAQHF.